The clone carrying this T cell receptor beta chain was detected only a few times. What it binds is unknown. CDR3 size: 12 residues. Germline V gene data show CDR1 as MNHEY and CDR2 as SMNVEV (reference sequence). The ends were cut back, 4 bases at V and 5 bases at J, with 9 bases in the middle. This PCR relied on a set of 60 Vbeta primers and 13 Jbeta primers. Clones were read by immunoSEQ multiplex PCR, and TCRdb kept only the in-frame ones, dropping some. The sample has 30,000 to 40,000 clones; 70% to 80% are singletons. This entry comes from a study of cytomegalovirus exposure and HLA in healthy donors. Study-level results: An apparent linkage of common viral pathogens to several of the most significant clusters emerged in a later analysis.

Material: PBMCs. The chain recombines TRBV27 with TRBJ2-7; no clear D. This TCR was recovered from a woman aged 30 to 39 in good health and CMV-seropositive. CDR3 DNA sequence: TGTGCCAGCAGTTCCCCGCGGAACGAGCAGTACTTC. Its protein product is CASSSPRNEQYF.